This T cell receptor beta chain was observed in a study of T cell repertoires in cytomegalovirus infection. Looking at the study overall: A matching HLA type, together with CMV infection, was signaled by public TCR beta signatures.

This CDR3 spans 15 amino acids. V lost 2 bases and J 6 bases, leaving 17 bases between the germline ends. Germline-derived CDR1 and CDR2 are DFQATT and SNEGSKA (reference sequence). TCRdb itself ran the reads through MiXCR, one entry per CDR3 protein. The profile shows 150,000 to 200,000 distinct CDR3 sequences, roughly a fifth of them singletons. This clonotype was seen more than once but under ten times. Antigen: not known. Study-wide points: Clonotypes of TCR beta that were HLA-C-restricted and CMV-specific dominated the ex vivo response. CMV carriers having the relevant HLA were flagged by cumulative public TCR beta family frequency.

The receptor comes from a human donor in good health (CMV status not recorded). Some clones in this sample may be carry-over from other donors' samples. Sequencing input: PBMCs. The rearrangement links TRBV20-1 to TRBJ1-5; possibly TRBD1 for D (5 bases). The CDR3 loop is CSARPKRGEGQPQHF. The CDR3 coding sequence is TGCAGTGCTAGACCTAAGAGGGGCGAGGGTCAGCCCCAGCATTTT.